This TCR beta chain was found in a study of beta chain features in type 1 diabetes. This clone came up a few times. Its target is unknown. This CDR3 region has 15 residues. Germline V CDR1 and CDR2: GTSNPN, SVGIG (reference sequence). With 2 bases clipped from V and 4 bases from J, the junction kept 10 bases outside the gene matches. The authors reverse transcribed all of the isolated RNA, so sequencing captured expressed TCRB transcripts. TCRdb's copy holds only in-frame clones and misses some; the assay was immunoSEQ multiplex PCR. The table shows 200,000 to 250,000 clones, with approximately 14% occurring only once. Notes on the study in general: When Type 1 diabetes patients were examined, their TCRB CDR3s proved moderately but significantly shorter in all four CD4+ subsets.

V and J are TRBV30 and TRBJ1-2; 7 nucleotides agree with TRBD1. The clonotype was recovered from a man aged 25 to 40 with type 1 diabetes. Sequenced material: naive CD4+ T cells from blood. CDR3 sequence (DNA): TGTGCCTGGAGTAGGGCTACAGGGGTCAGCTATGGCTACACCTTC. It yields the protein CAWSRATGVSYGYTF.